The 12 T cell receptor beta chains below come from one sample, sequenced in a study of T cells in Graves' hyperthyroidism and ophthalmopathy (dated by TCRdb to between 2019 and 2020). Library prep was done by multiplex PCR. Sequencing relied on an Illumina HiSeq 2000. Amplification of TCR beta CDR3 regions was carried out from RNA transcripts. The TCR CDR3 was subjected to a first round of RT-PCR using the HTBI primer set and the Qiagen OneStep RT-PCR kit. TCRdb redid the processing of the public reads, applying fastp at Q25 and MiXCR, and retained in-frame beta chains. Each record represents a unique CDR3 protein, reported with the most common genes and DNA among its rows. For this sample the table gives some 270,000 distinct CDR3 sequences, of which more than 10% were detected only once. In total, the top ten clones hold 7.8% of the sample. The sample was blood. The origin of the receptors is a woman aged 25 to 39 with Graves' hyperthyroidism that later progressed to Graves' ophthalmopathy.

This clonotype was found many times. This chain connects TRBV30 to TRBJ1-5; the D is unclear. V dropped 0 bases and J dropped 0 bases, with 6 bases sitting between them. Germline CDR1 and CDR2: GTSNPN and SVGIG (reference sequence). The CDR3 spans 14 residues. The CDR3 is CAWSVGFSNQPQHF. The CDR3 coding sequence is TGTGCCTGGAGTGTAGGATTTAGCAATCAGCCCCAGCATTTT.

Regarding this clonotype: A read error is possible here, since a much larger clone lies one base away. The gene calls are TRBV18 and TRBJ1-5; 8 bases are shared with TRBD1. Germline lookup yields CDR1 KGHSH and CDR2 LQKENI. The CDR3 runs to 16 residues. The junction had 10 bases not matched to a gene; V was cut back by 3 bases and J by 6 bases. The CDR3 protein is CASSPVRGQGCQPQHF. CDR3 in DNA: TGTGCCAGCTCACCCGTCCGTGGACAGGGATGTCAGCCCCAGCATTTT.

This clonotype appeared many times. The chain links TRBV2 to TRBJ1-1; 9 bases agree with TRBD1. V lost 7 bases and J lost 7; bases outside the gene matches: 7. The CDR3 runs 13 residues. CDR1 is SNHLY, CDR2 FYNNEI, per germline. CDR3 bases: TGTGCCAGCACCCAACAGGGGGCAAATGAAGCTTTCTTT. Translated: CASTQQGANEAFF.

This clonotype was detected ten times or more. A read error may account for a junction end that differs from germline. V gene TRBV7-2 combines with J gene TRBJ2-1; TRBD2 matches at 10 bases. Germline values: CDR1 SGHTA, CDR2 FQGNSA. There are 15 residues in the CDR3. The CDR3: CASSLAGASYNEQFF. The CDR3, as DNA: TGTGCCAGCAGCCTAGCGGGAGCGTCCTACAATGAGCAGTTCTTC. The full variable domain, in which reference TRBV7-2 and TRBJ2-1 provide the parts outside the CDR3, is GAGVSQSPSNKVTEKGKDVELRCDPISGHTALYWYRQSLGQGLEFLIYFQGNSAPDKSGLPSDRFSAERTGGSVSTLTIQRTQQEDSAVYLCASSLAGASYNEQFFGPGTRLTVL.

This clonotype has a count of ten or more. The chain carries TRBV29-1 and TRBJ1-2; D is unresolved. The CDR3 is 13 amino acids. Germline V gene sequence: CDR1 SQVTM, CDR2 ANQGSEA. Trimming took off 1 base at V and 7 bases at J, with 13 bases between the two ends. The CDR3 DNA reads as TGCAGCGTTGAAGGCCCAGGATATTTTGGCTACACCTTC. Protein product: CSVEGPGYFGYTF.

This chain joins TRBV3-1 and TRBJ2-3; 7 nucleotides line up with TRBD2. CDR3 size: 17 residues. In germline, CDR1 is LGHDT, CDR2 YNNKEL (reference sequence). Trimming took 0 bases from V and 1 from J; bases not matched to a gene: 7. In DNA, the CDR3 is TGTGCCAGCAGCCAAGAGTCTCGGGGGAGGGGCACAGATACGCAGTATTTT. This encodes CASSQESRGRGTDTQYF.

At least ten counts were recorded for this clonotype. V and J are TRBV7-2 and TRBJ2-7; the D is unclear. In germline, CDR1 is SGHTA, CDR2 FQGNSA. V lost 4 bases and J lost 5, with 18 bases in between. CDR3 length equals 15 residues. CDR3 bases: TGTGCCAGCAGCTCTCAAACCTCAATAGAGAACGAGCAGTACTTC. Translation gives CASSSQTSIENEQYF.

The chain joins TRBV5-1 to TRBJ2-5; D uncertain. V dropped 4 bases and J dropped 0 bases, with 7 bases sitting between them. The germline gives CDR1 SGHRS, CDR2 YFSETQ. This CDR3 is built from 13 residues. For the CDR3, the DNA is TGCGCCAGCAGCGGGTTTAACCAAGAGACCCAGTACTTC. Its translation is CASSGFNQETQYF.

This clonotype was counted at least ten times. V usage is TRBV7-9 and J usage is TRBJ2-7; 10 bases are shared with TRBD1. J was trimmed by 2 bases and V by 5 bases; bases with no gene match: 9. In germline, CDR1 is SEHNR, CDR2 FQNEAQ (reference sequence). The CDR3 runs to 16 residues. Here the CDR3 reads CASSKTGGAGTYEQYF. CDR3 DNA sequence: TGTGCCAGCAGCAAGACAGGGGGCGCGGGGACCTACGAGCAGTACTTC. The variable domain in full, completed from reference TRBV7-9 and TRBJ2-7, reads DTGVSQNPRHKITKRGQNVTFRCDPISEHNRLYWYRQTLGQGPEFLTYFQNEAQLEKSRLLSDRFSAERPKGSFSTLEIQRTEQGDSAMYLCASSKTGGAGTYEQYFGPGTRLTVT.

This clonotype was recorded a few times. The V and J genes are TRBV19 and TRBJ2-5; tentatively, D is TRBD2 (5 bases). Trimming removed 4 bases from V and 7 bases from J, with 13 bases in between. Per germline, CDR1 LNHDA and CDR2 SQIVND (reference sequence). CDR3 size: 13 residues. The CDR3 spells CASSTSGGGTQYF. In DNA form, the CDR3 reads TGTGCCAGTAGTACCAGCGGAGGCGGGACCCAGTACTTC.

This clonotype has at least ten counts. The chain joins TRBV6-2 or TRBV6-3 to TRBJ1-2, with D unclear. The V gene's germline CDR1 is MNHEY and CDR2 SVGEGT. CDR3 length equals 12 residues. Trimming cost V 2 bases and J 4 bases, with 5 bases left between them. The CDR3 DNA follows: TGTGCCAGCAGTTACGAAAGCTATGGCTACACCTTC. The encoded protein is CASSYESYGYTF.

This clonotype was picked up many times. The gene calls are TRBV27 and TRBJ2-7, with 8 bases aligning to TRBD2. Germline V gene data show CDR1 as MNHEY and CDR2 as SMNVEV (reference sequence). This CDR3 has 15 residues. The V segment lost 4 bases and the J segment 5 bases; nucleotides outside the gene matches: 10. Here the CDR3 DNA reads TGTGCCAGCAGTTCTCCCTTTGCGGGAGGCAACGAGCAGTACTTC. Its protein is CASSSPFAGGNEQYF.